Listed below are T cell receptor beta chains from one sample, sequenced in a study of T cells after yellow fever vaccination. TCRdb re-called the 5' RACE reads with MiXCR, one entry per CDR3 protein. This table has roughly 56,000 distinct CDR3 sequences, 5.5% to 6% appearing once. The sequencing here drew on PBMCs, either bulk or a sorted T-cell subset (CD4+, CD8+, memory, or dextramer-sorted; not recorded which), taken on the day of the yellow fever booster vaccination. The receptors originated from a man younger than 30 who received the YFV17D yellow fever vaccine. Each CDR3 is given without its conserved first and last residue. The order of the fields is CDR3 length, V gene, J gene, CDR3 protein.

>12|TRBV7-3|TRBJ2-1
ASSYSGTGNEQF
>12|TRBV6-5|TRBJ1-4
ASSYEGTNEKLF
>12|TRBV4-3|TRBJ1-2
ASSADGRSYGYT
>10|TRBV28|TRBJ2-5
ASSFLGETQY
>13|TRBV27|TRBJ2-2
ASSLKTGGSGELF
>12|TRBV6-5|TRBJ2-1
ASRPGQGYNEQF
>18|TRBV6-6|TRBJ1-1
ASSYSRAGTQRRGNTEAF
>11|TRBV6-1|TRBJ2-1
ATRALTYNEQF
>13|TRBV29-1|TRBJ1-2
SVTGTGGAYYGYT
>12|TRBV6-1|TRBJ1-3
ATPGGHSGNTIY
>13|TRBV12-3/TRBV12-4|TRBJ2-1
APEAGQRSYNEQF
>15|TRBV7-9|TRBJ2-4
ASSLIGGDEVKNIQY
>14|TRBV4-1|TRBJ1-3
ASSQVGGFSGNTIY
>14|TRBV4-3|TRBJ2-2
ASRPSLWPDTGELF
>14|TRBV12-5|TRBJ2-2
ASGGRLAGPTGELF
>12|TRBV12-3/TRBV12-4|TRBJ2-1
ASTIAGTYNEQF
>12|TRBV5-4|TRBJ1-5
ASSLTRVRQPQH
>13|TRBV5-1|TRBJ1-1
ASSLDTQGGTEAF
>8|TRBV7-9|TRBJ2-5
ASSLETQY
>13|TRBV7-3|TRBJ2-1
ASSLSRGSYNEQF
>11|TRBV4-3|TRBJ2-3
ASSQEGPDTQY
>11|TRBV7-3|TRBJ2-3
ASSLIGFDTQY
>12|TRBV5-1|TRBJ2-7
ASSIRGVRIEQY
>10|TRBV27|TRBJ2-7
ASSLEEYEQY
>14|TRBV4-2|TRBJ2-7
ASSQDLGQGYYEQY
>11|TRBV19|TRBJ2-2
ASSPLASGELF
>11|TRBV3-1|TRBJ1-1
ASSPTLNTEAF
>13|TRBV7-2|TRBJ1-4
ASSFRGGSGEKLF
>13|TRBV13|TRBJ1-2
ASSFSAGGLEGYT
>12|TRBV20-1|TRBJ2-1
SVFRDRASGEQF